This TCR beta chain was identified during a study of T cell repertoires in cytomegalovirus infection. At the level of the study: From public TCR beta signatures came an indication of both CMV infection and matching HLA type. Study-level findings and limits: CMV-specific TCR beta clonotypes restricted by HLA-C were the ones dominating the ex vivo response. Frequencies of public TCR beta families were cumulated, and this identified carriers of CMV plus the relevant HLA.

Trimming left V 8 bases short and J 6 bases short, with 13 bases between. There are 12 residues in the CDR3. This clonotype appeared many times. The antigen is not known. From the reads, TCRdb called clonotypes with MiXCR, one entry per CDR3 protein. This sample yields over 300,000 distinct CDR3 sequences, of which under 20% are seen a single time; 12% belongs to the top ten. The chain carries TRBV12-3 or TRBV12-4 and TRBJ1-1; D might be TRBD1 (6 bases). The clonotype originates from a human donor in good health (CMV status not recorded). Some clones in this sample may be carry-over from other donors' samples. Sequenced: PBMCs. The CDR3 spells CASGHRAPEAFF. CDR3 DNA sequence: TGTGCCAGCGGCCACAGGGCTCCTGAAGCTTTCTTT.